The source of this TCR beta chain is a study of CD8 T cells in Susac syndrome. About the research overall: Patients with Susac syndrome were therapy-naive, treated with corticosteroids, or treated with intravenous immunoglobulin alone when blood was collected.

RNA totalling about 0.45 to 1 ug underwent reverse transcription with random hexamers. A multiplex approach, immunoSEQ multiplex PCR, amplified TCR beta CDR3 across 54 Vbeta and 13 Jbeta. TCRdb independently ran MiXCR on the immunoSEQ multiplex PCR reads; one entry per CDR3 protein. The repertoire holds under 200,000 distinct CDR3 sequences, 95% to 96% seen once, with approximately 0.12% in the top ten. As to this clonotype: Its matching antigen is unknown.

The CDR3 is made up of 17 amino acids. Between the trimmed V and J ends, which lost 3 bases and 6 bases, there was a span of 22 bases. CDR1 is SGHRS and CDR2 is YFSETQ in the germline V gene. Whole-study findings and limits: Individuals included in the TCR sequencing and HLA analysis were acknowledged by the study to be relatively few in number. The CD4+ T cell repertoires in Susac syndrome were not clonally expanded.

The TCR comes from a human donor with Susac syndrome. J is TRBJ2-1 and V is TRBV5-1, with D hard to call. The specimen sequenced was CD4+ T cells from PBMCs. The DNA of the CDR3 is TGCGCCAGCAGCTCGACATTCCAGGTCAATTCGGGCAATGAGCAGTTCTTC. As protein: CASSSTFQVNSGNEQFF.